The sequence of this T cell receptor beta chain was determined in a study of response to subunit inactivated influenza vaccine. This clonotype showed up many times. The antigen is undetermined. Notes on the study in general: There was a suggestion from the authors that each seasonal influenza vaccination recruits few new T cells.

V was clipped by 6 bases and J by 1 base; unmatched bases: 10. Germline loops: CDR1 MNHNS, CDR2 SASEGT. The CDR3 consists of 16 residues. TCRdb called the RT-PCR reads again in MiXCR, with one record for every CDR3 protein. The sample yields about 800,000 distinct CDR3 sequences, around 20% seen once. The sample in question was PBMCs from blood, obtained about 5 days after vaccination. The sequence was obtained from a man in his fifties who received an inactivated influenza vaccine. The J gene is TRBJ2-3, the V gene TRBV6-1; 7 bases agree with TRBD1. CDR3 amino acids: CASSLGQARGTDTQYF. CDR3 bases: TGTGCCAGCAGCCTAGGACAGGCTCGCGGCACAGATACGCAGTATTTT.